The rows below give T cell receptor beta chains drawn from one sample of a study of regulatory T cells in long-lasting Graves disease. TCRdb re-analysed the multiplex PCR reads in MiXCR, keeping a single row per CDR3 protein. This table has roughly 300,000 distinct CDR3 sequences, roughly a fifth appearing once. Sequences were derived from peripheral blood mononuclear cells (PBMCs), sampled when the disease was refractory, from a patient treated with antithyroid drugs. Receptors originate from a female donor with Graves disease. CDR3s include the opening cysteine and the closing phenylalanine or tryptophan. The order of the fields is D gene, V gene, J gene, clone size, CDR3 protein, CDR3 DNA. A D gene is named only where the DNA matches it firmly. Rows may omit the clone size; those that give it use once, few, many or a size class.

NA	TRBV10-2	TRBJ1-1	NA	CASSVTVFTEAFF	TGCGCCAGCAGTGTGACAGTATTCACTGAAGCTTTCTTT
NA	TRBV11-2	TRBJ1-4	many	CASRAGGRANEKLFF	TGTGCCAGCCGAGCCGGGGGCCGTGCTAATGAAAAACTGTTTTTT
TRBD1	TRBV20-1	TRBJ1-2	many	CSARKGTGGEGYTF	TGCAGTGCTAGGAAAGGGACAGGGGGCGAAGGCTACACCTTC
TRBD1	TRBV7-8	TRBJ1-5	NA	CASSPRGTGRNQPQHF	TGTGCCAGCAGCCCGCGGGGGACAGGGCGTAATCAGCCCCAGCATTTT
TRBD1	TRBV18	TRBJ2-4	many	CASSTDRADIQYF	TGTGCCAGCTCCACTGACAGGGCGGACATTCAGTACTTC
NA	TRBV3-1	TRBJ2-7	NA	CASSPSGFGEQYF	TGTGCCAGCAGCCCTTCAGGGTTCGGCGAGCAGTACTTC
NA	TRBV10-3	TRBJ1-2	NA	CAITEATVLGYTF	TGTGCCATCACCGAGGCGACAGTCCTAGGCTACACCTTC
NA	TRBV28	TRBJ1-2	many	CASSPGHYYGYTF	TGTGCCAGCAGTCCCGGACATTACTATGGCTACACCTTC
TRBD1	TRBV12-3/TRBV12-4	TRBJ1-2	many	CASTPRDRGAHGYTF	TGTGCCAGCACCCCGCGGGACAGGGGCGCCCATGGCTACACCTTC
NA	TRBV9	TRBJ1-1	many	CASSVITGTEAFF	TGTGCCAGCAGCGTAATTACAGGAACTGAAGCTTTCTTT
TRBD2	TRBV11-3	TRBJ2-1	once	CASAPGLAGYSYNEQFF	TGTGCCTCAGCACCAGGGCTAGCGGGTTACTCCTACAATGAGCAGTTCTTC
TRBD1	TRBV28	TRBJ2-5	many	CASSALRGDREGETQYF	TGTGCCAGCAGTGCGCTGCGAGGGGACAGAGAGGGGGAGACCCAGTACTTC
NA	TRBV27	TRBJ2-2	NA	CACAQVGTVNTGELFF	TGTGCCTGCGCGCAGGTCGGGACGGTGAACACCGGGGAGCTGTTTTTT
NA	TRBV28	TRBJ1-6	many	CASSFSGARFSPLHF	TGTGCCAGCAGTTTTTCAGGGGCCCGATTCTCACCCCTCCACTTT
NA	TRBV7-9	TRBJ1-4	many	CASSLESAKEKLFF	TGTGCCAGCAGCTTAGAGTCGGCTAAGGAAAAACTGTTTTTT
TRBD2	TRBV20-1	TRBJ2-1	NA	CSAREGGSSYNEQFF	TGCAGTGCTAGAGAGGGCGGGAGTTCCTACAATGAGCAGTTCTTC
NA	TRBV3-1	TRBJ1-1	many	CASSQGAVFNTEAFF	TGTGCCAGCAGCCAAGGAGCGGTATTCAACACTGAAGCTTTCTTT
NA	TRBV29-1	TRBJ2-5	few	CSVLSGAQETQYF	TGCAGCGTTCTTTCAGGGGCCCAAGAGACCCAGTACTTC
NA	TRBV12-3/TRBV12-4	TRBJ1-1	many	CASSSVLRAFF	TGTGCCAGCAGTTCCGTTTTACGGGCTTTCTTT
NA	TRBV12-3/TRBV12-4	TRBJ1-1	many	CASSARTEAFF	TGTGCCAGCAGCGCTCGAACTGAAGCTTTCTTT
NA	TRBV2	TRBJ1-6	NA	CASSEEGYNSPLHF	TGTGCCAGCAGTGAAGAAGGGTATAATTCACCCCTCCACTTT
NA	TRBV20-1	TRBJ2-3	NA	CSAKGGAVSTDTQYF	TGCAGTGCTAAGGGGGGGGCAGTATCCACAGATACGCAGTATTTT
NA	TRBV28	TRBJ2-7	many	CASISGLGEQYF	TGTGCCAGCATTTCGGGGTTGGGCGAGCAGTACTTC
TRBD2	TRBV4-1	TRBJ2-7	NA	CASSQDYGLRGRPYEQYF	TGCGCCAGCAGCCAAGATTATGGGCTGCGCGGGAGGCCCTACGAGCAGTACTTC
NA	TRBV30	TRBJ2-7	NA	CAWKTTGRAYEQYF	TGTGCCTGGAAAACTACAGGGCGGGCCTACGAGCAGTACTTC
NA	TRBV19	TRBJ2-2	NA	CASTKFTGTNTGELFF	TGTGCCAGTACCAAATTTACAGGGACGAACACCGGGGAGCTGTTTTTT
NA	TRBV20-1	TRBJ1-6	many	CSARGITADSPLHF	TGCAGTGCTAGGGGAATTACTGCTGATTCACCCCTCCACTTT
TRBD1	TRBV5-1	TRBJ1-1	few	CASSSDRVVAEAFF	TGCGCCAGCAGCTCGGACAGGGTTGTCGCTGAAGCTTTCTTT
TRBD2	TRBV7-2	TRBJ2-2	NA	CASSSSLAGGLGELFF	TGTGCCAGCAGCTCCTCCCTAGCGGGAGGCCTCGGGGAGCTGTTTTTT
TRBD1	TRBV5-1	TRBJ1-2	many	CASSLQGAGYTF	TGCGCCAGCAGCTTACAGGGGGCGGGCTACACCTTC
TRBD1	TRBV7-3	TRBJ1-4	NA	CASSIKPTGGVEKLFF	TGTGCCAGCAGCATTAAACCGACAGGGGGTGTTGAAAAACTGTTTTTT
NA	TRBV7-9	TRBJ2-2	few	CASSLSQGPRNTGELFF	TGTGCCAGCAGCTTATCCCAGGGCCCTAGGAACACCGGGGAGCTGTTTTTT
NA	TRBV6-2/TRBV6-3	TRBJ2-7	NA	CASSYGGHLYEQYF	TGTGCCAGCAGTTATGGTGGCCATCTCTACGAGCAGTACTTC
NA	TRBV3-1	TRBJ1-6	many	CASSQLVDSPLHF	TGTGCCAGCAGCCAGCTAGTAGATTCACCCCTCCACTTT
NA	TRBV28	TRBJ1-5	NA	CASSLFGQPQHF	TGTGCCAGCAGTTTATTTGGCCAGCCCCAGCATTTT
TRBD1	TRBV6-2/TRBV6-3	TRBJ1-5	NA	CASSIGQGAISQPQHF	TGTGCCAGCAGCATAGGACAGGGGGCTATAAGTCAGCCCCAGCATTTT
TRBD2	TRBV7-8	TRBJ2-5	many	CASSGRDGETQYF	TGTGCCAGCAGCGGGAGGGATGGGGAGACCCAGTACTTC